The entry that follows covers one T cell receptor beta chain sequence. This specimen belongs to a study of cytomegalovirus exposure and HLA in healthy donors. About the research overall: Of around 400 genotyped donors, 75% to 90% grouped in the Caucasian-associated ancestry cluster.

13 Jbeta primers and 60 Vbeta primers were used for the PCR. Clones were read by immunoSEQ multiplex PCR, and TCRdb kept only the in-frame ones, dropping some. The sample comprises roughly 140,000 clones, almost 80% of which are singletons, and 1.7% rests with the top ten. The length of the CDR3 is 15 residues. The V gene end was trimmed by 1 base and the J gene end by 8 bases; junction bases not matched to a gene: 8. Germline loops: CDR1 MNHEY, CDR2 SMNVEV (reference sequence). The sequenced sample consisted of PBMCs. The chain is built from TRBV27 and TRBJ1-2; 9 bases fit TRBD1. The TCR sequence derives from a woman aged 25-40 years in good health and CMV-seronegative. The CDR3 DNA is TGTGCCAGCAGTTTATTAGGACAGGGGATAAGGGGCTACACCTTC. Translated, it gives CASSLLGQGIRGYTF.